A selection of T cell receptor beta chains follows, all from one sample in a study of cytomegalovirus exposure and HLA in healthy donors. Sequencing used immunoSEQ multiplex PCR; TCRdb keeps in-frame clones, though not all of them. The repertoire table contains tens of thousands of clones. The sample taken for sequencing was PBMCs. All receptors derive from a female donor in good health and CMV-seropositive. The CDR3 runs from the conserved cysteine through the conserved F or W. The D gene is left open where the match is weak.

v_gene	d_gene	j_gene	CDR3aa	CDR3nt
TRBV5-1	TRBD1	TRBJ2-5	CASTQTGAGEETQYF	TGCGCCAGCACCCAGACAGGGGCCGGGGAAGAGACCCAGTACTTC
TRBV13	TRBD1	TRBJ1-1	CASSSSDRAEAFF	TGTGCCAGCAGCTCCTCGGACAGGGCTGAAGCTTTCTTT
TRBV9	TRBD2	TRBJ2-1	CASSVVGSGGSRGNEQFF	TGTGCCAGCAGCGTAGTCGGTAGCGGGGGGTCGAGGGGGAATGAGCAGTTCTTC
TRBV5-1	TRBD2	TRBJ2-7	CASSFLLAGEQYF	TGCGCCAGCAGCTTTTTACTAGCGGGAGAGCAGTACTTC
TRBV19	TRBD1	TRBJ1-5	CASSGTGIQPQHF	TGTGCCAGTAGTGGGACAGGAATTCAGCCCCAGCATTTT
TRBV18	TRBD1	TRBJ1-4	CASSPNRGVNEKLFF	TGTGCCAGCTCACCGAACAGGGGAGTAAATGAAAAACTGTTTTTT
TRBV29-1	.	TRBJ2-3	CSVAGRVSTDTQYF	TGCAGCGTGGCGGGGAGAGTATCCACAGATACGCAGTATTTT
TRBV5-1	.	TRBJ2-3	CASSLGHVLAGDTQYF	TGCGCCAGCAGCTTGGGACACGTCCTTGCGGGAGATACGCAGTATTTT
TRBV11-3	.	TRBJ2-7	CASQGRAYEQYF	TGTGCCAGCCAGGGGAGGGCCTACGAGCAGTACTTC
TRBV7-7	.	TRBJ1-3	CASSPQIGNTIYF	TGTGCTAGCAGCCCCCAAATCGGAAACACCATATATTTT
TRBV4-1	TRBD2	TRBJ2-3	CASRKREAASDTQYF	TGCGCCAGCAGGAAGCGGGAGGCCGCTTCAGATACGCAGTATTTT
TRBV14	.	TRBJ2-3	CASSLHSGAEGYF	TGTGCCAGCAGCCTTCATTCAGGGGCTGAGGGGTATTTT
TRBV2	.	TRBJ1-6	CASSLQGSYNSPLHF	TGTGCCAGCAGTTTACAGGGCTCCTATAATTCACCCCTCCACTTT
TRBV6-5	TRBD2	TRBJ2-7	CASTPRLAGSYEQYF	TGTGCCAGCACTCCAAGACTAGCGGGTTCCTACGAGCAGTACTTC
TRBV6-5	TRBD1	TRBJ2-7	CASSYGQGEYEQYF	TGTGCCAGCAGTTACGGACAGGGGGAGTACGAGCAGTACTTC
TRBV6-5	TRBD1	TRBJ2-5	CASSFLRQGLHF	TGTGCCAGCAGTTTCTTACGACAGGGCCTGCACTTC
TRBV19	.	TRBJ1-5	CAVGQNSNQPQHF	TGTGCAGTTGGACAGAATAGCAATCAGCCCCAGCATTTT
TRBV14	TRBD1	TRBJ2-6	CASSLDRAGANVLTF	TGTGCCAGCAGCCTCGACAGGGCTGGGGCCAACGTCCTGACTTTC
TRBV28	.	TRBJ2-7	CASSLYGGTSYEQYF	TGTGCCAGCAGTTTATATGGAGGGACCTCCTACGAGCAGTACTTC
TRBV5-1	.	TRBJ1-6	CASSLVDRDSPLHF	TGCGCCAGCAGCTTGGTCGACAGAGATTCACCCCTCCACTTT
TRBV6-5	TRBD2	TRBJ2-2	CASKDSGGTGELFF	TGTGCCAGCAAAGATAGCGGGGGGACCGGGGAGCTGTTTTTT
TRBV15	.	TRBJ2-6	CATSRDPGSRSGANVLTF	TGTGCCACCAGCAGAGATCCAGGCTCACGGTCTGGGGCCAACGTCCTGACTTTC